This T cell receptor beta chain was captured in a study of chemoradiotherapy in HPV16-positive cancers. Across the whole study: A couple of HPV16-positive patients' cells yielded candidate HPV-specific clones and common motifs. Study-wide results and limits: Functional assays defining HPV-specific T cells used only two HPV16-positive patients. Non-HPV-specific T cells did not expand in tumors during treatment, whereas candidate HPV-specific clones and E7-related motifs did.

Method: immunoSEQ multiplex PCR; TCRdb's copy keeps in-frame clones and lacks some. This sample yields roughly 30,000 clones, of which approximately 90% are seen a single time; roughly 3.9% belongs to the top ten. Repeated repertoire sampling spanned the course of chemoradiotherapy. With respect to this clone: What it binds is not known. One end of the junction is discordant with germline, which a read error may explain.

The CDR3 contains 11 residues. The V gene's germline CDR1 is MGHRA and CDR2 YSYEKL. Sequenced here: blood, sampled from a patient who underwent chemoradiotherapy. The rearrangement uses TRBV4-1 and TRBJ2-1, with unresolved D. The sequence derives from a human donor with HPV-associated anogenital cancer. This CDR3 reads CASSQDPVWVF. CDR3 sequence (DNA): TGCGCCAGCAGCCAAGATCCGGTCTGGGTCTTC.